The clone carrying this T cell receptor (beta chain) was observed at least ten times. The target antigen is unknown. Trimming cost V 3 bases and J 7 bases, with 5 bases left between them. The CDR3 is 10 residues long. Germline CDR1 is SGDLS and CDR2 is YYNGEE. This record comes from a study of CD8+CD57+ T cells in acquired aplastic anemia. Study-wide background: Sorting CD4+ and CD8+ cells gave DNA averaging about 2.9 ug. Study results and caveats: Patients and controls were not found to differ significantly in CD8+ Simpson's diversity. Fewer than 30 shared CD8+ CDR3s appeared highly expressed within patients' immunodominant clones.

Individuals selected for sequencing had exhibited CD8+CD57+ cell expansion on flow cytometry. Patients had received no therapy at the time of blood sampling. TCR beta VDJ combinations and CDR3 sequences were profiled from genomic DNA. TCRdb reprocessed the reads with MiXCR, giving one entry per CDR3 protein. Altogether about 240,000 distinct CDR3 sequences are present, roughly half being singletons, with the ten largest covering 7.8%. V usage is TRBV9 and J usage is TRBJ2-7; D may be TRBD2 (5 bases). Sequencing was carried out using sorted CD4+, CD8+, or CD8+CD57+ T cells (not recorded which) from PBMCs. This sequence originates from a human donor with aplastic anemia. The CDR3 reads CASSGREQYF. The CDR3 nucleotides read TGTGCCAGCAGCGGGAGGGAGCAGTACTTC.